Given below is one T cell receptor (beta chain) in context. This specimen belongs to a study of T cell repertoires in cytomegalovirus infection. A single record per CDR3 protein comes from TCRdb applying MiXCR to the reads. The data show 150,000 or so distinct CDR3 sequences, 17% seen once. The V end was cut by 2 bases, the J end by 4 bases, with 14 bases between. Germline V gene sequence: CDR1 SGHAT, CDR2 FQNNGV. The CDR3 has 15 residues. The sample was CD8+ T cells from PBMCs. This rearrangement joins TRBV11-2 to TRBJ2-5; D is possibly TRBD2 (5 bases). The receptor comes from a human donor in good health (CMV status not recorded). Some clones in this sample may be carry-over from other donors' samples. CDR3 loop: CASSLRPGVTETQYF. CDR3 DNA sequence: TGTGCCAGCAGCTTAAGACCCGGGGTCACAGAGACCCAGTACTTC.